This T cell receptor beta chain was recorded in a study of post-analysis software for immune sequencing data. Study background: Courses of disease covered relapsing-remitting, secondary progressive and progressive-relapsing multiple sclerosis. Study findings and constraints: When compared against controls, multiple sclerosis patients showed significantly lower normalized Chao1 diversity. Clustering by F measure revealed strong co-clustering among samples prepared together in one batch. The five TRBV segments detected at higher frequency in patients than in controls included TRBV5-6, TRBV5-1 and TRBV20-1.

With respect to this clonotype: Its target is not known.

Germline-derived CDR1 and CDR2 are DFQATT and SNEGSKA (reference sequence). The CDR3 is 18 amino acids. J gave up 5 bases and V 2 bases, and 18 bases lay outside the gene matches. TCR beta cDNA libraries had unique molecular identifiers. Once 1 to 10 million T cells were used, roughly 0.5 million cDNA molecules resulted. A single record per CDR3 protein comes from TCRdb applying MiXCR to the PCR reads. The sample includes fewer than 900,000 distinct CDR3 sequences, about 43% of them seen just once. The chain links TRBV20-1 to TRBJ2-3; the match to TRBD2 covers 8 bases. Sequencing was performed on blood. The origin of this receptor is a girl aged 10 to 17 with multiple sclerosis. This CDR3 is CSARHGILAGLGKDTQYF. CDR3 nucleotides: TGCAGTGCTAGACACGGGATCCTAGCGGGTCTCGGGAAAGATACGCAGTATTTT.